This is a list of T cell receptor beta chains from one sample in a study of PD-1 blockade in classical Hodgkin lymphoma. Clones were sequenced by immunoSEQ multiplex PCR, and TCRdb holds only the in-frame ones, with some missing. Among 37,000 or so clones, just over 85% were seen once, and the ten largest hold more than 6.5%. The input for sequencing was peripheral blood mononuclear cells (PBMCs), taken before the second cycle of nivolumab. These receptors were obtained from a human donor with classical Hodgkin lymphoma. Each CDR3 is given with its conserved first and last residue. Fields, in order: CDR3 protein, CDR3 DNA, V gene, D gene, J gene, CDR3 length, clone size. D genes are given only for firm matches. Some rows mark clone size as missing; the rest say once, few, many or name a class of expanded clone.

cdr3_aa: CSATYRGEAFF; cdr3_nt: TGCAGTGCCACATACAGGGGAGAGGCTTTCTTT; v_call: TRBV20-1; d_call: TRBD1; j_call: TRBJ1-1; cdr3_length: 11; clone_size: few
cdr3_aa: CASKIPGVSNEQFF; cdr3_nt: TGTGCCAGCAAGATCCCGGGAGTTTCGAATGAGCAGTTCTTC; v_call: TRBV6-6; d_call: -; j_call: TRBJ2-1; cdr3_length: 14; clone_size: -
cdr3_aa: CASSELREDTEAFF; cdr3_nt: TGCGCCAGCTCTGAGTTAAGGGAAGACACTGAAGCTTTCTTT; v_call: TRBV5-1; d_call: -; j_call: TRBJ1-1; cdr3_length: 14; clone_size: -
cdr3_aa: CASRPSGMSSYEQYF; cdr3_nt: TGTGCCAGCAGACCCAGCGGGATGAGCTCCTACGAGCAGTACTTC; v_call: TRBV6-6; d_call: TRBD2; j_call: TRBJ2-7; cdr3_length: 15; clone_size: -
cdr3_aa: CASSLVGVMNTEAFF; cdr3_nt: TGTGCCAGCAGCTTGGTTGGGGTGATGAACACTGAAGCTTTCTTT; v_call: TRBV5-5; d_call: -; j_call: TRBJ1-1; cdr3_length: 15; clone_size: -
cdr3_aa: CASSVLGTTSGVTDTQYF; cdr3_nt: TGTGCCAGCAGCGTATTGGGAACGACTAGCGGGGTCACAGATACGCAGTATTTT; v_call: TRBV9; d_call: TRBD2; j_call: TRBJ2-3; cdr3_length: 18; clone_size: once
cdr3_aa: CASSLPSGPYHYEQYF; cdr3_nt: TGTGCCAGCAGTTTACCTAGCGGACCTTATCACTACGAGCAGTACTTC; v_call: TRBV28; d_call: TRBD2; j_call: TRBJ2-7; cdr3_length: 16; clone_size: -
cdr3_aa: CASRSTGNQNIQYF; cdr3_nt: TGTGCCAGCAGGTCTACAGGGAACCAAAACATTCAGTACTTC; v_call: TRBV27; d_call: -; j_call: TRBJ2-4; cdr3_length: 14; clone_size: -
cdr3_aa: CASSLGGTSSIQEQFF; cdr3_nt: TGCGCCAGCAGCTTGGGTGGGACTAGCTCTATTCAGGAGCAGTTCTTC; v_call: TRBV5-1; d_call: TRBD2; j_call: TRBJ2-1; cdr3_length: 16; clone_size: -
cdr3_aa: CASSLMVSIFF; cdr3_nt: TGTGCCAGCAGCTTAATGGTCAGTATTTTCTTC; v_call: TRBV7-8; d_call: -; j_call: TRBJ2-1; cdr3_length: 11; clone_size: -
cdr3_aa: CASRGSMNTEAFF; cdr3_nt: TGTGCCAGCAGAGGTTCCATGAACACTGAAGCTTTCTTT; v_call: TRBV6-4; d_call: -; j_call: TRBJ1-1; cdr3_length: 13; clone_size: -
cdr3_aa: CASSLGSSGKAEQFF; cdr3_nt: TGTGCCAGCAGCTTAGGCTCTAGCGGGAAGGCTGAGCAGTTCTTC; v_call: TRBV11-2; d_call: TRBD2; j_call: TRBJ2-1; cdr3_length: 15; clone_size: -
cdr3_aa: CASSDHPGGRAPYNEQFF; cdr3_nt: TGCGCCAGCAGTGACCACCCCGGCGGGAGGGCCCCCTACAATGAGCAGTTCTTC; v_call: TRBV10-1; d_call: TRBD2; j_call: TRBJ2-1; cdr3_length: 18; clone_size: -
cdr3_aa: CASSIGTVGYEQYF; cdr3_nt: TGTGCCAGTAGTATTGGGACAGTGGGCTACGAGCAGTACTTC; v_call: TRBV19; d_call: TRBD1; j_call: TRBJ2-7; cdr3_length: 14; clone_size: -
cdr3_aa: CASSVAGSGRLRTGELFF; cdr3_nt: TGTGCCAGCAGCGTAGCTGGGAGCGGGAGACTAAGGACCGGGGAGCTGTTTTTT; v_call: TRBV9; d_call: TRBD2; j_call: TRBJ2-2; cdr3_length: 18; clone_size: -
cdr3_aa: CAIRGTSGSRGETQYF; cdr3_nt: TGTGCCATCAGGGGGACTAGCGGGAGTCGCGGGGAGACCCAGTACTTC; v_call: TRBV10-3; d_call: TRBD2; j_call: TRBJ2-5; cdr3_length: 16; clone_size: -
cdr3_aa: CASSLSSYKNIQYF; cdr3_nt: TGCGCCAGCAGCTTGAGCAGCTACAAAAACATTCAGTACTTC; v_call: TRBV5-1; d_call: -; j_call: TRBJ2-4; cdr3_length: 14; clone_size: -
cdr3_aa: CASSFQAEYNEQFF; cdr3_nt: TGTGCCAGCAGCTTTCAAGCGGAATACAATGAGCAGTTCTTC; v_call: TRBV5-4; d_call: -; j_call: TRBJ2-1; cdr3_length: 14; clone_size: -
cdr3_aa: CASSTNGRIYEQYF; cdr3_nt: TGTGCCAGCAGTACTAACGGACGGATCTACGAGCAGTACTTC; v_call: TRBV6-5; d_call: -; j_call: TRBJ2-7; cdr3_length: 14; clone_size: -
cdr3_aa: CASSLGQGLSYEQYF; cdr3_nt: TGTGCCAGCAGCTTAGGGCAGGGGTTAAGCTACGAGCAGTACTTC; v_call: TRBV7-3; d_call: -; j_call: TRBJ2-7; cdr3_length: 15; clone_size: few
cdr3_aa: CASSYITGGEQFF; cdr3_nt: TGTGCCAGCAGTTACATCACTGGGGGGGAGCAGTTCTTC; v_call: TRBV6-6; d_call: -; j_call: TRBJ2-1; cdr3_length: 13; clone_size: -
cdr3_aa: CASSGAERGPQHF; cdr3_nt: TGTGCCAGCAGCGGTGCGGAACGTGGGCCCCAGCATTTT; v_call: TRBV9; d_call: -; j_call: TRBJ1-5; cdr3_length: 13; clone_size: -
cdr3_aa: CASRGEGLETDTQYF; cdr3_nt: TGTGCCAGCAGGGGCGAAGGACTGGAGACAGATACGCAGTATTTT; v_call: TRBV9; d_call: -; j_call: TRBJ2-3; cdr3_length: 15; clone_size: -
cdr3_aa: CASWGREQIHEKLFF; cdr3_nt: TGTGCCAGCTGGGGTAGGGAACAGATTCATGAAAAACTGTTTTTT; v_call: TRBV28; d_call: -; j_call: TRBJ1-4; cdr3_length: 15; clone_size: -
cdr3_aa: CASSPLPETYNEQFF; cdr3_nt: TGTGCCAGCAGCCCTTTACCGGAGACCTACAATGAGCAGTTCTTC; v_call: TRBV7-3; d_call: -; j_call: TRBJ2-1; cdr3_length: 15; clone_size: -
cdr3_aa: CASSGQNTGELFF; cdr3_nt: TGTGCCAGCAGTGGACAGAACACCGGGGAGCTGTTTTTT; v_call: TRBV2; d_call: -; j_call: TRBJ2-2; cdr3_length: 13; clone_size: -
cdr3_aa: CASSADTLNTEAFF; cdr3_nt: TGTGCCAGCAGCGCGGACACGCTGAACACTGAAGCTTTCTTT; v_call: TRBV6-1; d_call: -; j_call: TRBJ1-1; cdr3_length: 14; clone_size: -
cdr3_aa: CASRVGNTEAFF; cdr3_nt: TGTGCCAGTAGAGTGGGGAACACTGAAGCTTTCTTT; v_call: TRBV27; d_call: -; j_call: TRBJ1-1; cdr3_length: 12; clone_size: few
cdr3_aa: CAWRIGRAYEQYF; cdr3_nt: TGTGCCTGGAGAATTGGGAGGGCCTACGAGCAGTACTTC; v_call: TRBV30; d_call: TRBD2; j_call: TRBJ2-7; cdr3_length: 13; clone_size: -